The text below deals with one T cell receptor beta chain. Its target is not known. Synthesis of TCR beta cDNA relied on 5'RACE template switching carrying UMIs. TCRdb re-analyzed the 5' RACE reads; it lists each CDR3 protein once, without DNA. The sample table sets out 550,000 to 600,000 distinct CDR3 sequences. This sample stems from a study of T cells expressing NK-cell markers. Study as a whole: Each TCR beta repertoire originated in sorted T cells that were CD3+CD56+NKG2C+, CD3+CD56+NKG2C- or CD3+CD56-NKG2C+. Points from the study as a whole: Among a few donors, these clonotypes also ranked first in the CD3+CD56-NKG2C+ fraction. HCMV specificity of the expanded NKG2C+ T cell clones stayed unclear.

The length of the CDR3 is 16 residues. The source of this sequence is a man aged 18-30 years in good health. The rearrangement uses TRBV12-3 or TRBV12-4 and TRBJ2-2. The specimen sequenced was blood T cells: a sorted CD56 or NKG2C T cell subset, CD4+ or CD8+ T cells, or bulk PBMC T cells (not recorded which). CDR3 sequence reads: CASSFWVKANTGELFF.